This TCR beta chain comes out of a study of regulatory T cells in long-lasting Graves disease. The wider study: Those Graves' patients who were newly diagnosed had been on antithyroid drugs under 3 months.

As to time point: newly diagnosed GD, antithyroid drugs for less than 3 months. Scientists built the TCR library using RNA that was extracted from PBMCs. In building TCR beta libraries, iRepertoire HTBI primers were used together with Arm-PCR of CDR3 regions. TCRdb re-called the multiplex PCR reads with MiXCR, one entry per CDR3 protein. Here the sample spans over 400,000 distinct CDR3 sequences, roughly 15% being singletons. V shed 0 bases and J 2 bases; nucleotides not matched to a gene: 10. Per the germline V gene, CDR1 is PRHDT and CDR2 is FYEKMQ (reference sequence). CDR3 length: 17 residues. This sample also belongs to another study, concerning T cells in Graves' hyperthyroidism and ophthalmopathy. That source reports: The TCR CDR3 was amplified in a first-round RT-PCR using the HTBI primer set.

This sequence originates from a woman aged 45-59 years with Graves disease. The V gene is TRBV13, the J gene TRBJ2-7; the match to TRBD2 covers 7 bases. The sequences come from peripheral blood mononuclear cells (PBMCs), collected at new diagnosis, from a patient treated with antithyroid drugs. The CDR3 spells CASSLGSRGGSPYEQYF. The DNA for the CDR3 is TGTGCCAGCAGCTTAGGGAGCCGGGGCGGGAGTCCCTACGAGCAGTACTTC.